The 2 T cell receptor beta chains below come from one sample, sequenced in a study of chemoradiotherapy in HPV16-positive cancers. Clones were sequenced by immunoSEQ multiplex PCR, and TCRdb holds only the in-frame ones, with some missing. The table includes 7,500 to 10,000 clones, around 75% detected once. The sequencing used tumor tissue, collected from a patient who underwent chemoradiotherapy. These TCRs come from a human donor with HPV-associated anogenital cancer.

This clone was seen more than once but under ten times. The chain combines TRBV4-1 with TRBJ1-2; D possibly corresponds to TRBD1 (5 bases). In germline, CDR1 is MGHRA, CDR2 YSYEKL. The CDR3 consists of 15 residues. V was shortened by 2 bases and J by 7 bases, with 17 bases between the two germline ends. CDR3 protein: CASSQPRFKGAGYTF. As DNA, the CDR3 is TGCGCCAGCAGCCAACCCAGGTTTAAAGGGGCTGGCTACACCTTC.

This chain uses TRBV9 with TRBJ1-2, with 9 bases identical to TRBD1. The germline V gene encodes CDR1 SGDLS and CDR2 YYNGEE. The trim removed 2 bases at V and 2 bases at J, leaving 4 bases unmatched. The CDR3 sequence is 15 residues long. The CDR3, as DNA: TGTGCCAGCAGCGTCCAACAGGGGGCAAACTATGGCTACACCTTC. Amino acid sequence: CASSVQQGANYGYTF.